This passage covers 14 T cell receptor beta chains from one sample sequenced in a study of technical replicates of blood from several donors. Assay: immunoSEQ multiplex PCR; the TCRdb copy retains only in-frame clones and omits some. The sample holds about 88,000 clones, approximately 95% seen once. Source material: T cells isolated from PBMCs. The receptors stem from a human donor in good health.

This chain uses TRBV6-5 with TRBJ1-5, with 7 positions matching TRBD1. Trimming at V came to 6 bases and at J to 4 bases, leaving 6 bases not matched to a gene. This CDR3 spans 14 amino acids. CDR1 MNHEY and CDR2 SVGAGI come from the germline V gene. As DNA, the CDR3 is TGTGCCAGCAGACCGGGACAGATGAATCAGCCCCAGCATTTT. Translated: CASRPGQMNQPQHF.

This sequence joins TRBV7-3 and TRBJ2-1; D unresolved. V lost 2 bases and J lost 6, with 8 bases in between. The CDR3 loop spans 13 amino acids. Germline loops: CDR1 SGHTA, CDR2 FQGTGA. The CDR3 spells CASSLQASNEQFF. CDR3 bases: TGTGCCAGCAGCTTACAGGCCTCCAATGAGCAGTTCTTC. The full variable domain, rest sourced from reference TRBV7-3 and TRBJ2-1, is GAGVSQTPSNKVTEKGKYVELRCDPISGHTALYWYRQSLGQGPEFLIYFQGTGAADDSGLPNDRFFAVRPEGSVSTLKIQRTERGDSAVYLCASSLQASNEQFFGPGTRLTVL.

The chain joins TRBV2 to TRBJ2-7, with a tentative D call TRBD1 (6 bases). CDR3 length: 12 residues. V lost 8 bases, J lost 6 bases, and 14 bases lay in between. From germline, CDR1 is SNHLY and CDR2 FYNNEI. CDR3 sequence: CASYRRGTEQYF. As DNA, the CDR3 is TGTGCCAGCTACCGAAGGGGGACCGAGCAGTACTTC.

The chain carries TRBV7-7 and TRBJ2-3, with 11 bases identical to TRBD2. The J segment lost 0 bases and the V segment lost 2 bases, leaving 13 bases of the junction unmatched. CDR1 SSHAT and CDR2 FNYEAQ come from the germline V gene (reference sequence). The CDR3 has 20 residues. The DNA for the CDR3 is TGTGCCAGCAGCTTATCATTCTATAGCGGGAGGGGGACTAGCACAGATACGCAGTATTTT. Encoded protein: CASSLSFYSGRGTSTDTQYF.

This clone was seen a few times. This chain connects TRBV9 to TRBJ1-1, with D possibly TRBD1 on 6 matching bases. This CDR3 is built from 15 residues. Per germline, CDR1 SGDLS and CDR2 YYNGEE. V was cut by 0 bases and J by 1 base, with 10 bases left in between. The CDR3 DNA follows: TGTGCCAGCAGCGTAGACTGGACAGAGAACACTGAAGCTTTCTTT. This gives the protein CASSVDWTENTEAFF.

V and J are TRBV19 and TRBJ2-6; a possible D gene is TRBD2 (6 bases). CDR3 length: 15 residues. The V gene's germline CDR1 is LNHDA and CDR2 SQIVND (reference sequence). V lost 10 bases and J lost 4, with 17 bases in between. The CDR3 here is CATLTGGAGANVLTF. CDR3 DNA sequence: TGTGCCACCCTGACCGGAGGGGCCGGGGCCAACGTCCTGACTTTC.

The rearrangement joins TRBV27 to TRBJ2-1; 7 bases fit TRBD2. Germline CDR1 reads MNHEY; CDR2 reads SMNVEV (reference sequence). This CDR3 has 13 residues. V lost 4 bases and J lost 6; bases outside the gene matches: 3. The chain's CDR3 is CASSWASGNEQFF. The CDR3 nucleotides are TGTGCCAGCAGTTGGGCTAGCGGCAATGAGCAGTTCTTC.

This sequence joins TRBV28 and TRBJ2-5; the D gene is possibly TRBD2 (5 bases). V shed 6 bases and J shed 6 bases, with 14 bases lying between them. This CDR3 has 13 residues. The germline CDR1 and CDR2 sequences are MDHEN and SYDVKM. For the CDR3, the DNA is TGTGCCAGCAGGGACCCCGGAGGAAAGACCCAGTACTTC. It encodes CASRDPGGKTQYF. Using reference TRBV28 and TRBJ2-5 for the parts outside the CDR3, the full variable domain is DVKVTQSSRYLVKRTGEKVFLECVQDMDHENMFWYRQDPGLGLRLIYFSYDVKMKEKGDIPEGYSVSREKKERFSLILESASTNQTSMYLCASRDPGGKTQYFGPGTRLLVL.

This rearrangement joins TRBV11-3 to TRBJ2-3; tentatively, D is TRBD1 (5 bases). Germline V gene sequence: CDR1 SGHNT, CDR2 YENEEA. Trimming took 5 bases from V and 2 from J, leaving 17 bases between them. CDR3 length equals 16 residues. The DNA of the CDR3 is TGTGCCAGCAGCGCAGGGCTTAACAGCTTCACAGATACGCAGTATTTT. Amino acids: CASSAGLNSFTDTQYF.

The CDR3 DNA follows: TGTGCCATCAGTGGAGGGTCCGAGCAGTACTTC. This sequence encodes CAISGGSEQYF. The chain recombines TRBV10-3 with TRBJ2-7, with D tentatively TRBD2 (5 bases). The CDR3 has 11 residues. V was clipped by 4 bases and J by 6 bases, with 7 bases between them. Per the germline V gene, CDR1 is ENHRY and CDR2 is SYGVKD.

The CDR3 reads CASSLVLAEQYF. The CDR3 DNA reads as TGTGCCAGCAGCTTAGTGCTGGCCGAGCAGTACTTC. The chain combines TRBV7-6 with TRBJ2-7; no clear D. The ends were cut back, 1 base at V and 6 bases at J, with 7 bases in the middle. CDR1 is SGHVS, CDR2 FNYEAQ, per germline. CDR3 length: 12 amino acids.

The chain recombines TRBV7-9 with TRBJ2-7, with TRBD1 matching 8 bases. Per germline, CDR1 SEHNR and CDR2 FQNEAQ (reference sequence). CDR3 length: 14 residues. V shed 5 bases, J shed 4 bases, and the junction held 7 bases outside the gene matches. This chain's CDR3 is CASSTTGGLYEQYF. The CDR3 coding sequence is TGTGCCAGCAGCACAACAGGGGGACTGTACGAGCAGTACTTC.

The genes are TRBV2 and TRBJ2-2; 14 nucleotides line up with TRBD2. V lost 4 bases to trimming and J lost 13 bases; unmatched junction nucleotides: 2. Germline V gene sequence: CDR1 SNHLY, CDR2 FYNNEI. The length of the CDR3 is 13 residues. CDR3 residues: CASSGLAGGPLFF. CDR3 DNA sequence: TGTGCCAGCAGTGGACTAGCGGGAGGGCCGCTGTTTTTT. The full variable domain, with the rest looked up from reference TRBV2 and TRBJ2-2, is EPEVTQTPSHQVTQMGQEVILRCVPISNHLYFYWYRQILGQKVEFLVSFYNNEISEKSEIFDDQFSVERPDGSNFTLKIRSTKLEDSAMYFCASSGLAGGPLFFGEGSRLTVL.

The chain is built from TRBV28 and TRBJ2-3; 9 bases map to TRBD1. Trimming took 5 bases from V and 4 from J; bases not matched to a gene: 13. Germline V lookup: CDR1 MDHEN, CDR2 SYDVKM. The CDR3 contains 17 residues. The DNA for the CDR3 is TGTGCCAGCAGTCCCGGGACAGGGACGAGGGTCGCAGATACGCAGTATTTT. Translated, it gives CASSPGTGTRVADTQYF.